This T cell receptor beta chain emerged from a study of cytomegalovirus exposure and HLA in healthy donors. PCR was performed using 60 Vbeta and 13 Jbeta primers. Authors' analysis steps: In a later analysis, some 80 million unique TCR beta chains included roughly 11 million shared by two or more donors. The data were produced by immunoSEQ multiplex PCR, yet TCRdb's version contains in-frame clones alone and is incomplete. V and J calls and clone size are those listed in that table; D and trimming were worked out from the DNA. Of 160,000 or so clones listed, roughly 83% are singletons. Overall study findings and caveats: Later, an analysis found that common viral pathogens appeared to be linked with several of the most significant clusters. Researchers reported that a few CMV-associated chains were confirmed in vitro as CMV antigen-specific. The authors later linked a missense DCLRE1C variant to TCR beta V- and J-gene trimming.

Germline V gives CDR1 LNHDA, CDR2 SQIVND (reference sequence). The length of the CDR3 is 13 residues. J was trimmed by 1 base and V by 9 bases; bases with no gene match: 3. As regards this clone: Its antigen remains unidentified.

Material: PBMCs. The source is a woman between 18 and 29 years old in good health and CMV-seronegative. The chain combines TRBV19 with TRBJ2-4; TRBD2 aligns across 7 bases. The CDR3 spells CARGSGAKNIQYF. The CDR3 coding sequence is TGTGCCAGGGGTAGCGGGGCCAAAAACATTCAGTACTTC.